Following are 20 T cell receptor beta chains from one sample sequenced in a study of T-cell memory formation after mild COVID-19. TCRdb processed the 5' RACE reads anew with MiXCR; each CDR3 protein has one entry. There are 350,000 to 450,000 distinct CDR3 sequences in the sample; about 20% occur only once, and around 8% lies in the top ten. Material for sequencing was PBMCs or a T cell subset sorted from them (not recorded which). The receptor set was obtained from an adult woman who had mild COVID-19 (a few samples of this study predate the infection). Cell type and time point are not known.

This clonotype appeared a few times. The gene calls are TRBV7-2 and TRBJ2-3; 13 bases match TRBD2. With V trimmed by 2 bases and J by 2 bases, 10 bases remained unmatched. Germline V gene lookup returns CDR1 SGHTA and CDR2 FQGNSA. The CDR3 has 19 amino acids. The CDR3: CASSLPLAGGPHPTDTQYF. The CDR3 DNA reads TGTGCCAGCAGCTTACCACTAGCGGGAGGGCCCCACCCCACAGATACGCAGTATTTT. The variable domain in full, completed from reference TRBV7-2 and TRBJ2-3, reads GAGVSQSPSNKVTEKGKDVELRCDPISGHTALYWYRQSLGQGLEFLIYFQGNSAPDKSGLPSDRFSAERTGGSVSTLTIQRTQQEDSAVYLCASSLPLAGGPHPTDTQYFGPGTRLTVL.

This chain joins TRBV20-1 and TRBJ1-1, with 9 bases aligning to TRBD1. The CDR3 runs 14 residues. Trimming cost V 3 bases and J 5 bases; bases outside gene matches: 7. The germline V gene has CDR1 DFQATT and CDR2 SNEGSKA (reference sequence). CDR3 sequence reads: CSARDRGRMTEAFF. As DNA, the CDR3 is TGCAGTGCTAGGGACAGGGGAAGAATGACTGAAGCTTTCTTT.

V usage is TRBV7-6 and J usage is TRBJ2-2, with D uncertain. The CDR3 is 15 amino acids. Trimming removed 6 bases from V and 1 base from J, with 12 bases in between. Germline-derived CDR1 and CDR2 are SGHVS and FNYEAQ. Here the CDR3 DNA reads TGTGCCAGCAGACCCGGGTCAGGGAACACCGGGGAGCTGTTTTTT. Translated, it gives CASRPGSGNTGELFF.

The chain is built from TRBV5-1 and TRBJ1-4; perhaps TRBD1 as D (5 bases). The CDR3 extends over 16 amino acids. V dropped 1 base and J dropped 8 bases, with 18 bases sitting between them. The germline CDR1 and CDR2 sequences are SGHRS and YFSETQ. In nucleotides, the CDR3 is TGCGCCAGCAGCTTGTTTCAGGGCGGGGAAGGCGAAAAACTGTTTTTT. Translating it yields CASSLFQGGEGEKLFF.

The chain carries TRBV5-1 and TRBJ2-3; 7 nucleotides line up with TRBD1. Germline CDR1 and CDR2: SGHRS and YFSETQ. The CDR3 spans 16 residues. J gave up 5 bases and V 4 bases, and 13 bases lay outside the gene matches. The CDR3 DNA follows: TGCGCCAGCAGCCCGGGACAGACAGGGATTAAAGATACGCAGTATTTT. Its translation: CASSPGQTGIKDTQYF.

This rearrangement joins TRBV4-1 to TRBJ2-4; D possibly corresponds to TRBD2 (6 bases). Germline lookup yields CDR1 MGHRA and CDR2 YSYEKL. The V and J ends lost 0 bases and 8 bases respectively, with 14 bases between them. CDR3 length equals 15 residues. For the CDR3, the DNA is TGCGCCAGCAGCCAAGACCTTTCTCCGGGGGACATTCAGTACTTC. The encoded protein is CASSQDLSPGDIQYF.

This sequence joins TRBV7-9 and TRBJ2-3; TRBD2 is a possible D gene (6 bases). With 5 bases removed from V and 2 bases from J, the gap between germline ends came to 20 bases. CDR1 SEHNR and CDR2 FQNEAQ come from the germline V gene (reference sequence). CDR3 size: 17 residues. This CDR3 reads CASSLGAYGGYTDTQYF. The CDR3 coding sequence is TGTGCCAGCAGCCTGGGAGCGTACGGGGGTTACACAGATACGCAGTATTTT.

CDR3 coding DNA: TGCGCCAGCAGCCAAGTTAAGACCGGGGAGCTGTTTTTT. As protein: CASSQVKTGELFF. The gene calls are TRBV4-1 and TRBJ2-2; D call uncertain. Trimming left V 1 base short and J 5 bases short, with 5 bases between. The CDR3 contains 13 residues. Germline CDR1 MGHRA, CDR2 YSYEKL.

This clonotype was found many times. The J gene is TRBJ2-2, the V gene TRBV23-1; D remains ambiguous. TRBV23-1 is annotated as an ORF whose role is uncertain. CDR3 length equals 17 residues. V gave up 1 base and J gave up 6 bases, with 18 bases separating them. Here the CDR3 reads CASSQFSLITISGELFF. CDR3 DNA: TGCGCCAGCAGTCAATTCTCGCTCATAACAATATCCGGGGAGCTGTTTTTT.

This clonotype turned up a few times. The CDR3: CASSIYMGGRNTEAFF. The CDR3 nucleotides are TGTGCCAGTAGTATCTATATGGGGGGTCGGAACACTGAAGCTTTCTTT. V usage is TRBV19 and J usage is TRBJ1-1; weak D call: TRBD1 (5 bases). Per germline, CDR1 LNHDA and CDR2 SQIVND (reference sequence). V shed 3 bases and J shed 1 base, with 15 bases lying between them. The CDR3 length is 16 residues.

This clonotype was detected a few times. V and J are TRBV3-1 and TRBJ1-6; D not resolved. Germline V lookup: CDR1 LGHDT, CDR2 YNNKEL (reference sequence). This CDR3 is 15 amino acids long. Trimming left V 5 bases short and J 10 bases short, with 18 bases between. In DNA, the CDR3 is TGTGCCAGCAGCGACACGCCGGGAGGGAAATCACCCCTCCACTTT. It encodes CASSDTPGGKSPLHF. Full variable domain (rest looked up from reference TRBV3-1 and TRBJ1-6): DTAVSQTPKYLVTQMGNDKSIKCEQNLGHDTMYWYKQDSKKFLKIMFSYNNKELIINETVPNRFSPKSPDKAHLNLHINSLELGDSAVYFCASSDTPGGKSPLHFGNGTRLTVT.

The V and J genes are TRBV6-5 and TRBJ1-3; TRBD1 agrees at 7 bases. Looked up from germline, CDR1 is MNHEY and CDR2 is SVGAGI. V trimming: 2 bases; J trimming: 4 bases; junction bases outside the gene matches: 5. The CDR3 contains 15 residues. Here the CDR3 reads CASSYGAGGGNTIYF. In nucleotides, the CDR3 is TGTGCCAGCAGTTACGGAGCAGGGGGAGGAAACACCATATATTTT.

This clonotype was counted only a few times. The chain employs TRBV5-1 and TRBJ2-3; either TRBD1 or TRBD2 may supply D (5 bases each). Trimming pared 0 bases from V and 2 bases from J, leaving 13 bases between. CDR1 is SGHRS and CDR2 is YFSETQ in the germline V gene. The CDR3 spans 16 residues. The CDR3 DNA follows: TGCGCCAGCAGCTTGGCATCCGGGGCCCTCACAGATACGCAGTATTTT. It codes for CASSLASGALTDTQYF.

The genes are TRBV5-1 and TRBJ2-3; D possibly corresponds to TRBD1 (6 bases). The V gene lost 0 bases and the J gene lost 4 bases, with 9 bases spanning the gap. The V gene's germline CDR1 is SGHRS and CDR2 YFSETQ. The CDR3 is 14 amino acids. In DNA form, the CDR3 reads TGCGCCAGCAGCTTGGGGGACATTGCAGATACGCAGTATTTT. It translates to CASSLGDIADTQYF.

The table lists this clonotype with many counts. J is TRBJ2-7 and V is TRBV12-3 or TRBV12-4; D unclear. Trimming removed 1 base from V and 0 bases from J, with 7 bases in between. CDR3 length: 14 residues. The CDR3 nucleotides read TGTGCCAGCAGTTTAGGGGGTTACTCCTACGAGCAGTACTTC. This sequence encodes CASSLGGYSYEQYF.

The chain joins TRBV4-2 to TRBJ2-1, with D uncertain. V was clipped by 3 bases and J by 7 bases, with 7 bases between them. There are 12 residues in the CDR3. CDR1 and CDR2 from the germline V gene are LGHNA and YNFKEQ. CDR3 loop: CASSQTPNEQFF. Written as DNA, the CDR3 is TGTGCCAGCAGCCAGACCCCAAATGAGCAGTTCTTC.

This clonotype has at least ten counts. This chain joins TRBV5-8 and TRBJ2-3; tentatively, D is TRBD2 (6 bases). Germline lookup yields CDR1 SGHTS and CDR2 YDEGEE. The CDR3 length is 16 residues. The V and J ends lost 5 bases and 0 bases respectively, with 16 bases between them. The CDR3 bases are TGTGCCAGCAGATCCCCGGGACTGAGAAGCACAGATACGCAGTATTTT. The encoded protein is CASRSPGLRSTDTQYF.

In this sample, this clonotype turned up a few times. The rearrangement links TRBV12-3 or TRBV12-4 to TRBJ2-1; perhaps TRBD1 as D (6 bases). This CDR3 is 12 amino acids long. V lost 6 bases and J lost 8, with 11 bases in between. CDR3 sequence: CASSRDTDEQFF. CDR3 sequence (DNA): TGTGCCAGCAGCCGGGACACAGATGAGCAGTTCTTC.

The rearrangement links TRBV9 to TRBJ2-1; no firm D call. CDR1 and CDR2 from the germline V gene are SGDLS and YYNGEE. The V and J ends lost 0 bases and 4 bases respectively, with 5 bases between them. This CDR3 has 13 amino acids. Written as DNA, the CDR3 is TGTGCCAGCAGCGTAGAGCTATACAATGAGCAGTTCTTC. It yields the protein CASSVELYNEQFF.

This clonotype was detected only a few times. J is TRBJ1-5 and V is TRBV10-3; D might be TRBD1 (6 bases). The CDR3 is made up of 14 amino acids. CDR1 is ENHRY, CDR2 SYGVKD, per germline. Trimming stripped 6 bases from V and 0 bases from J, with 9 bases between. DNA for the CDR3: TGTGCCATCAGCCGGGACACTAGCAATCAGCCCCAGCATTTT. Residues: CAISRDTSNQPQHF.